The clone carrying this TCR beta chain is a singleton in its sample. The sample originates from a study of blood T cell repertoires in COVID-19. Across the whole study: Whether acute or convalescent, the COVID-19 samples came from the United States, Italy and Spain. From T cells, B-cell-depleted T cells, or PBMCs came the material, which was cDNA or gDNA.

Authors' processing steps: Counts of nucleated cells, estimated from reference gene primer amplification, were obtained. TCRdb keeps only in-frame clones here, not all; method: immunoSEQ multiplex PCR. The D gene and trimming were derived from the DNA, and the V and J assignments and clone size from that table. The sample holds approximately 190,000 clones, roughly four fifths seen once. Trimming took off 4 bases at V and 4 bases at J, with 14 bases between the two ends. Germline CDR1 SGHVS, CDR2 FNYEAQ. The CDR3 loop spans 15 amino acids. The V and J genes are TRBV7-6 and TRBJ2-1; no firm D call. This sequence was found in a woman aged 65 to 85 with active or convalescent COVID-19. What was sequenced was peripheral blood. The CDR3 sequence: CASSSPGQSYNEQFF. The CDR3, as DNA: TGTGCCAGCAGCTCTCCTGGGCAGTCTTACAATGAGCAGTTCTTC.